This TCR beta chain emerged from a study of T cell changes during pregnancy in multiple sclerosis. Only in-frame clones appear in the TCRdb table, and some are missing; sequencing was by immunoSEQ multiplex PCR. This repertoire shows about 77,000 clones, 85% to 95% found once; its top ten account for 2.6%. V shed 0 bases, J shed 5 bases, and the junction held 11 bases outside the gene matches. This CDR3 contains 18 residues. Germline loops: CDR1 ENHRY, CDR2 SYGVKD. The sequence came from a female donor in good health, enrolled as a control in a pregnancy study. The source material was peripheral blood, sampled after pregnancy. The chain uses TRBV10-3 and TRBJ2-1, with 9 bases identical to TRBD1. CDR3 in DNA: TGTGCCATCAGTGAGTCGACCGTCGGGACAGGGTTGGACAATGAGCAGTTCTTC. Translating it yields CAISESTVGTGLDNEQFF.